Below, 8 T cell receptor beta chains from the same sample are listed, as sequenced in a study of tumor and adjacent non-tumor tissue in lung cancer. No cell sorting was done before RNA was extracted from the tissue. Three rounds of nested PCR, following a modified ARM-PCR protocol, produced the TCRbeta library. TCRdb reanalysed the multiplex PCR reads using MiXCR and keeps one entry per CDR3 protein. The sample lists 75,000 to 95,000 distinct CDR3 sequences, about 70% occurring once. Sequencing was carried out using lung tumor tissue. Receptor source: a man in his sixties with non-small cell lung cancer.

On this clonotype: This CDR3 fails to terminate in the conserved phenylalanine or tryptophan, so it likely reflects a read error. CDR3 loop: CATTPLGTWSEAFS. The CDR3 DNA follows: TGTGCCACCACCCCCCTTGGTACATGGTCTGAAGCTTTCTCT. V gene TRBV6-5 combines with J gene TRBJ1-1; D call uncertain. CDR1 and CDR2 from the germline V gene are MNHEY and SVGAGI. Trimming pared 10 bases from V and 6 bases from J, leaving 21 bases between. This CDR3 has 14 residues.

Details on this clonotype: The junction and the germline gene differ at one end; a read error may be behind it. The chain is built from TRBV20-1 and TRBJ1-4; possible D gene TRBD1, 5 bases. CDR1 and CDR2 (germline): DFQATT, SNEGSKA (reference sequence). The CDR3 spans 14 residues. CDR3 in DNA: TGCAGCGCTATGGAGGGACTGGGAAATGAAAAACTGTTTTTT. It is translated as CSAMEGLGNEKLFF.

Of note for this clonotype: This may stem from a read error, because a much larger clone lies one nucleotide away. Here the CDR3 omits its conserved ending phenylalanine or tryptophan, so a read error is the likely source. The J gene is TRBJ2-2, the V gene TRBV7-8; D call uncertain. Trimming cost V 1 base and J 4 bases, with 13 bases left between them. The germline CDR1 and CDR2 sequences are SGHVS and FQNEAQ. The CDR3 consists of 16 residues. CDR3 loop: CASSLVARISTGELFS. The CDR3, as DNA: TGTGCCAGCAGCTTAGTGGCCAGGATTTCCACCGGGGAGCTGTTTTCT.

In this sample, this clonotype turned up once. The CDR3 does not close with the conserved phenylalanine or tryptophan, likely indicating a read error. DNA of the CDR3: TGTGCCAGCATCACTAGGGACCTTCTTAACTATGGCTACACCTCC. Amino acids: CASITRDLLNYGYTS. The chain links TRBV6-6 to TRBJ1-2; tentatively, D is TRBD1 (5 bases). In germline, CDR1 is MNHNY, CDR2 SVGAGI (reference sequence). The CDR3 covers 15 residues. The germline V and J ends were trimmed by 7 bases and 1 base, with 16 bases remaining between them.

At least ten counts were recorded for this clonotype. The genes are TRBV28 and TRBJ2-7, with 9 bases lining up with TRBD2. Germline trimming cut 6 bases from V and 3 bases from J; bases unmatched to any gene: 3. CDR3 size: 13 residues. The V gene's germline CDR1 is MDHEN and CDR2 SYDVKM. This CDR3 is CASSDSGSYEQYF. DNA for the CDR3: TGTGCCAGCAGCGATAGCGGGAGCTACGAGCAGTACTTC.

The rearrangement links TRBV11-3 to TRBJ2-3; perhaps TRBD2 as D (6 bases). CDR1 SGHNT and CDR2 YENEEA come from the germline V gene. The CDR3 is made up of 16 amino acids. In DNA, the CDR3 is TGTATCAGCAGCTTAGGGGTAGGGACTCACACAGATACGCAGTATTTT. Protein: CISSLGVGTHTDTQYF.

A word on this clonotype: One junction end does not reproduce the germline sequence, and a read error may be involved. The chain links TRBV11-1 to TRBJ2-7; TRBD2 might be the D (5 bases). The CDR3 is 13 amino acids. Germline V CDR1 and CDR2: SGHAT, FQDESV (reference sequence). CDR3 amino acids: CASSFLRGYEKYF. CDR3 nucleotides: TGTGCCAGCAGCTTCTTACGGGGTTACGAGAAGTACTTT.

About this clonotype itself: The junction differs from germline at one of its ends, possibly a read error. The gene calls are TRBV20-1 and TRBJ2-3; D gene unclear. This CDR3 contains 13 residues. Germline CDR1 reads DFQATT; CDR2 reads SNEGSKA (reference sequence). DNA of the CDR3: TGCAGTGCTAGTTTCGGCATGTCAGATACCCAGTATTTT. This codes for CSASFGMSDTQYF.